This T cell receptor (beta chain) was sequenced during a study of human T cells and chemical hapten exposure. This clonotype has a count of ten or more. In germline, CDR1 is SNHLY, CDR2 FYNNEI. The CDR3 length is 15 residues. V was clipped by 3 bases and J by 8 bases; unmatched bases: 9. Noted time point: patch test 1, 2 weeks after DPC sensitization. Treatment specified: therapeutic diphenylcyclopropenone sensitization with weekly scalp DPC. TCRdb recomputed calls from the RACE reads with MiXCR, one row per CDR3 protein. The sample consists of over 95,000 distinct CDR3 sequences, roughly an eighth of them appearing once.

The receptor comes from a woman between 35 and 50 years old with alopecia areata. Some clones in this sample may be carry-over from other donors' samples. V gene TRBV2 combines with J gene TRBJ1-4, with 7 bases aligning to TRBD1. Sequencing used whole blood, obtained in connection with sensitization to the hapten diphenylcyclopropenone (DPC). CDR3 bases: TGTGCCAGCAGTGAGACACAGGGGTTGGGGGAAAAACTGTTTTTT. It yields the protein CASSETQGLGEKLFF.